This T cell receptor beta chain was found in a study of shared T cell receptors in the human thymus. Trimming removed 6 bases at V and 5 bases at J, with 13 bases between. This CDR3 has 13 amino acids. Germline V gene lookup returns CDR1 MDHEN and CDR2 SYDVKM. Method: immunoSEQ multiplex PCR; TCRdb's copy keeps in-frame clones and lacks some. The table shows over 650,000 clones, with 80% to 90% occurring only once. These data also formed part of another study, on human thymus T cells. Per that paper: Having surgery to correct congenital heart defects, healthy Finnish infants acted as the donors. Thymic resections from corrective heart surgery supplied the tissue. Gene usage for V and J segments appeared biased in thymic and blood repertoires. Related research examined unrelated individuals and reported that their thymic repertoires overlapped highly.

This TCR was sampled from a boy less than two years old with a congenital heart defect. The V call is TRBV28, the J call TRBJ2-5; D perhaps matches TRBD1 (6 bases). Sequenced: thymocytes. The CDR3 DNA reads TGTGCCAGCAGCCCCGGACAGTCGGAGACCCAGTACTTC. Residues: CASSPGQSETQYF.